The 8 T cell receptor beta chains reported below all come from one sample, sequenced in a study of blood T cell repertoires in COVID-19. The assay was immunoSEQ multiplex PCR, and TCRdb's table has in-frame clones only and misses some. The table has some 190,000 clones, approximately 80% seen once. Sequencing was done on a sample of peripheral blood. The receptors originated from a woman aged 80 or over with COVID-19, enrolled during active disease.

This chain connects TRBV4-1 to TRBJ2-3, with D possibly matching TRBD2 (5 bases). The ends were cut back, 1 base at V and 5 bases at J, with 10 bases in the middle. CDR1 and CDR2 (germline): MGHRA, YSYEKL. CDR3 size: 14 residues. This chain's CDR3 is CASSQALAVDTQYF. Here the CDR3 DNA reads TGCGCCAGCAGCCAAGCCCTAGCAGTAGATACGCAGTATTTT.

The J gene is TRBJ2-2, the V gene TRBV10-1; weak D call: TRBD1 (5 bases). The CDR3 totals 15 residues. The germline V and J ends were trimmed by 0 bases and 4 bases, with 9 bases remaining between them. From germline, CDR1 is WNHNN and CDR2 SYGVQD (reference sequence). Here the CDR3 reads CASSESTGATGELFF. CDR3 in DNA: TGCGCCAGCAGTGAGTCGACTGGGGCCACCGGGGAGCTGTTTTTT.

The CDR3: CASSVGGFGTEAFF. Written as DNA, the CDR3 is TGTGCCAGCAGCGTGGGAGGTTTTGGGACTGAAGCTTTCTTT. The chain links TRBV9 to TRBJ1-1; D is ambiguous. CDR1 is SGDLS, CDR2 YYNGEE, per germline. Trimming cost V 2 bases and J 5 bases, with 13 bases left between them. This CDR3 is 14 amino acids long.

The V gene is TRBV7-8, the J gene TRBJ2-7, with TRBD1 as a possible D gene (6 bases). CDR1 and CDR2 (germline): SGHVS, FQNEAQ. The CDR3 sequence is 16 residues long. The germline V and J ends were trimmed by 4 bases and 0 bases, with 16 bases remaining between them. CDR3 coding DNA: TGTGCCAGCAGCTCCATCAGGGGACCATCCTCCTACGAGCAGTACTTC. It yields the protein CASSSIRGPSSYEQYF. The complete variable domain, with remaining parts taken from reference TRBV7-8 and TRBJ2-7, reads GAGVSQSPRYKVAKRGQDVALRCDPISGHVSLFWYQQALGQGPEFLTYFQNEAQLDKSGLPSDRFFAERPEGSVSTLKIQRTQQEDSAVYLCASSSIRGPSSYEQYFGPGTRLTVT.

In this sample, this clone turned up once. The V gene is TRBV6-5, the J gene TRBJ2-3; a possible D gene is TRBD1 (6 bases). Germline V gives CDR1 MNHEY, CDR2 SVGAGI. V shed 6 bases and J shed 3 bases, with 13 bases lying between them. The CDR3 extends over 14 amino acids. CDR3 in amino acids: CASRWGRGTDTQYF. CDR3 coding DNA: TGTGCCAGCAGATGGGGGCGAGGGACAGATACGCAGTATTTT.

The J gene is TRBJ2-7, the V gene TRBV19; perhaps TRBD1 as D (6 bases). V gave up 4 bases and J gave up 4 bases, with 20 bases separating them. The CDR3 sequence is 16 residues long. The germline V gene encodes CDR1 LNHDA and CDR2 SQIVND (reference sequence). CDR3 coding DNA: TGTGCCAGTAGTACGCTAAGGACAGCGATCGGATACGAGCAGTACTTC. Translation: CASSTLRTAIGYEQYF.

The chain joins TRBV10-1 to TRBJ1-4, with D possibly matching TRBD1 (5 bases). This CDR3 has 13 amino acids. Germline V gene lookup returns CDR1 WNHNN and CDR2 SYGVQD (reference sequence). Trimming removed 4 bases from V and 4 bases from J, with 7 bases in between. This CDR3 reads CASSVDINEKLFF. In nucleotides, the CDR3 is TGCGCCAGCAGTGTGGACATTAATGAAAAACTGTTTTTT.

The genes are TRBV11-2 and TRBJ1-4, with D maybe TRBD1 (5 bases). From germline, CDR1 is SGHAT and CDR2 FQNNGV. The CDR3 runs 13 residues. V was cut by 5 bases and J by 5 bases, with 9 bases left in between. DNA for the CDR3: TGTGCCAGCAGCCTAGGACACAATGAAAAACTGTTTTTT. This translates into CASSLGHNEKLFF. The full variable domain, rest sourced from reference TRBV11-2 and TRBJ1-4, is EAGVAQSPRYKIIEKRQSVAFWCNPISGHATLYWYQQILGQGPKLLIQFQNNGVVDDSQLPKDRFSAERLKGVDSTLKIQPAKLEDSAVYLCASSLGHNEKLFFGSGTQLSVL.